One TCR beta chain is described in this entry. The method was immunoSEQ multiplex PCR; TCRdb's version includes in-frame clones alone and lacks a portion of them. The sample includes 440,000 or so clones, around 91% of them seen just once. The CDR3 covers 15 residues. Germline V CDR1 and CDR2: KGHSH, LQKENI. Trimming cost V 6 bases and J 3 bases; bases outside gene matches: 9. The sample comes from a study of blood T cell repertoires in COVID-19. The chain is built from TRBV18 and TRBJ1-2, with 8 bases fitting TRBD1. Sequencing input: peripheral blood. This TCR came from a woman in her thirties or forties with COVID-19, enrolled during active disease. The CDR3 DNA reads TGTGCCAGCTCCCCCCGGACAGGGCTAGACTATGGCTACACCTTC. It translates to CASSPRTGLDYGYTF.